A single sample is the source of the 12 T cell receptor beta chains below, sequenced in a study of beta chain features in type 1 diabetes. The study reverse transcribed the entire isolated RNA, so it sequenced expressed TCRB transcripts. The table came from immunoSEQ multiplex PCR; TCRdb's copy has only in-frame clones and leaves some out. The table lists about 240,000 clones, 25% to 30% of them singletons. Material: central memory CD4+ T cells from blood. Every receptor here comes from a man aged 25-45 years in good health.

The chain couples TRBV7-9 to TRBJ1-6; 11 bases match TRBD1. This CDR3 has 16 amino acids. CDR1 is SEHNR, CDR2 FQNEAQ, per germline (reference sequence). The ends lost 7 bases at V and 7 bases at J; junction bases unmatched: 9. The CDR3, as DNA: TGTGCCAGCACTCTTTGGGGGGACAGGGGGAATTCACCCCTCCACTTT. Translating gives CASTLWGDRGNSPLHF.

The chain joins TRBV23-1 to TRBJ2-7, with 9 bases fitting TRBD1. TRBV23-1 is labeled an ORF, and its function is uncertain. There are 14 residues in the CDR3. Trimming cost V 8 bases and J 2 bases; bases outside gene matches: 7. CDR3 DNA sequence: TGCGCCAGCTCCAAGGACAGGGGACCCTACGAGCAGTACTTC. It specifies CASSKDRGPYEQYF.

This clone was observed a handful of times. The J gene is TRBJ2-3, the V gene TRBV5-1; D is tentatively TRBD1 or TRBD2 (7 bases each). V lost 2 bases to trimming and J lost 2 bases, with 12 bases between them. The CDR3 has 15 residues. Germline values: CDR1 SGHRS, CDR2 YFSETQ. CDR3 nucleotides: TGCGCCAGCAGCTTACAGGGGAGGGACACAGATACGCAGTATTTT. Translating it yields CASSLQGRDTDTQYF.

This chain's CDR3 is CASSGGSETQYF. The CDR3 coding sequence is TGTGCCAGCAGTGGTGGGTCCGAGACCCAGTACTTC. The V call is TRBV6-1, the J call TRBJ2-5; no clear D. Germline loops: CDR1 MNHNS, CDR2 SASEGT. V was clipped by 4 bases and J by 5 bases, with 8 bases between them. CDR3 length equals 12 residues.

The gene calls are TRBV7-2 and TRBJ2-3; 7 bases align to TRBD2. The length of the CDR3 is 12 residues. Germline CDR1 reads SGHTA; CDR2 reads FQGNSA. V was clipped by 3 bases and J by 11 bases; unmatched bases: 5. For the CDR3, the DNA is TGTGCCAGCAGCTTGCGGGAGTCTGGGCAGTATTTT. It specifies CASSLRESGQYF.

This clone was counted only a few times. The chain uses TRBV7-9 and TRBJ2-6; D perhaps matches TRBD1 (5 bases). Germline CDR1 and CDR2: SEHNR and FQNEAQ (reference sequence). Trimming left V 5 bases short and J 1 base short, with 9 bases between. This CDR3 contains 15 residues. This CDR3 reads CASSRAGSGANVLTF. CDR3 sequence (DNA): TGTGCCAGCAGCCGTGCAGGGTCTGGGGCCAACGTCCTGACTTTC.

This clone was seen more than once but under ten times. V and J are TRBV4-2 and TRBJ1-1, with a tentative D call TRBD1 (6 bases). This CDR3 has 15 amino acids. CDR1 is LGHNA and CDR2 is YNFKEQ in the germline V gene. The V end lost 1 base, the J end lost 7 bases, and 16 bases lay between the germline ends. Written as DNA, the CDR3 is TGTGCCAGCAGCCAAGGACAGGCCGGAGGGGGTGAAGCTTTCTTT. This sequence encodes CASSQGQAGGGEAFF.

The CDR3 spells CATSRDGGGFETQYF. The CDR3 region has the DNA TGTGCCACCAGCAGAGATGGAGGGGGCTTCGAGACCCAGTACTTC. The J gene is TRBJ2-5, the V gene TRBV15, with a tentative D call TRBD1 (7 bases). V shed 0 bases and J shed 5 bases, with 13 bases lying between them. The CDR3 contains 15 residues. CDR1 is LNHNV, CDR2 YYDKDF, per germline (reference sequence).

The genes are TRBV7-2 and TRBJ2-7; 7 bases are shared with TRBD1. With V trimmed by 7 bases and J by 1 base, 7 bases remained unmatched. From germline, CDR1 is SGHTA and CDR2 FQGNSA. This CDR3 has 14 amino acids. This CDR3 is CASTGTVSSYEQYF. CDR3 sequence (DNA): TGTGCCAGCACCGGGACAGTCTCTTCCTACGAGCAGTACTTC.

The chain uses TRBV9 and TRBJ2-1, with 8 bases identical to TRBD2. This CDR3 is built from 17 residues. Germline values: CDR1 SGDLS, CDR2 YYNGEE. Germline trimming cut 0 bases from V and 1 base from J; bases unmatched to any gene: 6. CDR3 amino acids: CASSVEPSGRSYNEQFF. CDR3 DNA sequence: TGTGCCAGCAGCGTAGAGCCTAGCGGGCGATCCTACAATGAGCAGTTCTTC.

There are a few counts of this clone. The genes are TRBV29-1 and TRBJ2-3, with 10 bases lining up with TRBD1. This CDR3 is built from 14 residues. The V and J ends lost 1 base and 4 bases, in that order; junction bases with no gene match: 2. Germline CDR1 SQVTM, CDR2 ANQGSEA. The CDR3 region has the DNA TGCAGCGTTGAAGGGACAGGGGGAGCAGATACGCAGTATTTT. It translates to CSVEGTGGADTQYF.

This clone has a handful of counts. The chain couples TRBV19 to TRBJ2-1; tentative D call: TRBD1 (6 bases). The CDR3 spans 15 residues. Germline V gene data show CDR1 as LNHDA and CDR2 as SQIVND (reference sequence). V was shortened by 0 bases and J by 6 bases, with 12 bases between the two germline ends. In nucleotides, the CDR3 is TGTGCCAGTAGTATAGATCACAGGGTGTCCAATGAGCAGTTCTTC. Protein sequence: CASSIDHRVSNEQFF.